The rows below give T cell receptor beta chains drawn from one sample of a study of cytomegalovirus exposure and HLA in healthy donors. Using immunoSEQ multiplex PCR, the repertoire was profiled, and TCRdb retains in-frame clones only, with some absent. Here the sample spans some 150,000 clones, about 89% being singletons. Specimen: PBMCs. The receptors were sampled from a man between 18 and 29 years old in good health and CMV-seropositive. The CDR3 runs from the conserved cysteine through the conserved F or W. Each record gives: D gene, J gene, clone size, V gene, CDR3 DNA, CDR3 protein. D genes are given only for firm matches. Clone size is shown for a subset of rows, as once, few, many or a class of expanded clone.

D: -
J: TRBJ2-1
size: once
V: TRBV29-1
DNA: TGCAGCGGCTGGTCGGGGAGTAATGAGCAGTTCTTC
CDR3: CSGWSGSNEQFF

D: -
J: TRBJ1-1
size: -
V: TRBV4-2
DNA: TGTGCCAGCAGCCAAGAAGGAACAGGCCCGAACACTGAAGCTTTCTTT
CDR3: CASSQEGTGPNTEAFF

D: -
J: TRBJ1-5
size: -
V: TRBV7-2
DNA: TGTGCCAGCAGTAAACAGGGTTATCAGCCCCAGCATTTT
CDR3: CASSKQGYQPQHF

D: -
J: TRBJ2-1
size: -
V: TRBV13
DNA: TGTGCCAGCAGCTTAGGTCGGTCCTCCTACAATGAGCAGTTCTTC
CDR3: CASSLGRSSYNEQFF

D: -
J: TRBJ2-1
size: -
V: TRBV4-1
DNA: TGCGCCAGCAGCCAAGCGAGTAGCGGCTACAATGAGCAGTTCTTC
CDR3: CASSQASSGYNEQFF

D: -
J: TRBJ2-1
size: -
V: TRBV5-6
DNA: TGTGCCAGCAGCCCGGGCAGGGTGCCCTACAATGAGCAGTTCTTC
CDR3: CASSPGRVPYNEQFF

D: -
J: TRBJ1-5
size: -
V: TRBV2
DNA: TGTGCCAGCTCAGCGGGTCTCGGACACTATCAGCCCCAGCATTTT
CDR3: CASSAGLGHYQPQHF

D: TRBD2
J: TRBJ2-1
size: -
V: TRBV4-3
DNA: TGCGCCAGCAGCCCCCGGACTAGCGGGAGTGGCGTTGAGCAGTTCTTC
CDR3: CASSPRTSGSGVEQFF

D: TRBD2
J: TRBJ2-1
size: -
V: TRBV7-2
DNA: TGTGCCAGCAGCCTAGGACTAGCGGGAGAGGACAATGAGCAGTTCTTC
CDR3: CASSLGLAGEDNEQFF

D: -
J: TRBJ1-6
size: -
V: TRBV10-3
DNA: TGTGCCATCAGTGAGACCGAGCAGGGCTGGTCACCCCTCCACTTT
CDR3: CAISETEQGWSPLHF

D: -
J: TRBJ1-2
size: -
V: TRBV13
DNA: TGTGCCAGCAGCTCCGGGGGAGGGCGGGTCCATGGCTACACCTTC
CDR3: CASSSGGGRVHGYTF

D: TRBD1
J: TRBJ1-2
size: few
V: TRBV4-3
DNA: TGCGCCAGCAGCCAGAGGACAGGGAACTATGGCTACACCTTC
CDR3: CASSQRTGNYGYTF

D: -
J: TRBJ1-1
size: -
V: TRBV19
DNA: TGTGCCAGTAGTATTATAAGTGGGAGCCATACTGAAGCTTTCTTT
CDR3: CASSIISGSHTEAFF

D: TRBD2
J: TRBJ2-1
size: -
V: TRBV4-1
DNA: TGCGCCAGCAGCTCCCGGACTAGCGGGAGCTTCTACAATGAGCAGTTCTTC
CDR3: CASSSRTSGSFYNEQFF

D: TRBD1
J: TRBJ1-1
size: -
V: TRBV2
DNA: TGTGCCAGCAGCAAGGACAGGGGCACTGAAGCTTTCTTT
CDR3: CASSKDRGTEAFF

D: -
J: TRBJ2-4
size: -
V: TRBV28
DNA: TGTGCCAGCAGTTTATTAACCAAAAACATTCAGTACTTC
CDR3: CASSLLTKNIQYF

D: -
J: TRBJ1-1
size: -
V: TRBV6-5
DNA: TGTGCCAGCAGTTACACACAGGGCACTGAAGCTTTCTTT
CDR3: CASSYTQGTEAFF

D: -
J: TRBJ2-3
size: -
V: TRBV6-6
DNA: TGTGCCAGCAGTACCCGACTACCTCGAACAGATACGCAGTATTTT
CDR3: CASSTRLPRTDTQYF

D: TRBD1
J: TRBJ1-5
size: few
V: TRBV18
DNA: TGTGCCAGCTCACCACAGGGGGACAGTGCGCCCCAGCATTTT
CDR3: CASSPQGDSAPQHF

D: -
J: TRBJ1-6
size: -
V: TRBV6-1
DNA: TGTGCCACCCTCAAGGACACCAATAATTCACCCCTCCACTTT
CDR3: CATLKDTNNSPLHF

D: TRBD2
J: TRBJ2-1
size: -
V: TRBV5-1
DNA: TGCGCCAGCAGCTTCTCAGGGCTAGCGGGGGGCCTCTCCTACAATGAGCAGTTCTTC
CDR3: CASSFSGLAGGLSYNEQFF

D: -
J: TRBJ2-7
size: -
V: TRBV2
DNA: TGTGCCAGCAGGGTCAGGACAGATATCTACGAGCAGTACTTC
CDR3: CASRVRTDIYEQYF

D: TRBD2
J: TRBJ2-4
size: -
V: TRBV15
DNA: TGTGCCACCAGCCCTAGCGGGAGGGGCAAAAACATTCAGTACTTC
CDR3: CATSPSGRGKNIQYF

D: -
J: TRBJ1-2
size: -
V: TRBV7-9
DNA: TGTGCCAGCAGCTTGGTAGGGGGCTATGGCTACACCTTC
CDR3: CASSLVGGYGYTF

D: TRBD1
J: TRBJ1-5
size: few
V: TRBV19
DNA: TGTGCCAGTAGTATCGGACAGGGCAATCAGCCCCAGCATTTT
CDR3: CASSIGQGNQPQHF

D: -
J: TRBJ2-3
size: -
V: TRBV15
DNA: TGTGCCACCAGCAGAGATACAGCGGTAGCCCCGAGCACAGATACGCAGTATTTT
CDR3: CATSRDTAVAPSTDTQYF

D: TRBD1
J: TRBJ2-1
size: -
V: TRBV5-5
DNA: TGTGCCAGCATCCACCCCCTCCGACAGGGGGTCCAGGAGCAGTTCTTC
CDR3: CASIHPLRQGVQEQFF

D: TRBD2
J: TRBJ2-1
size: few
V: TRBV6-5
DNA: TGTGCCAGCAGGATAGCGGGGCTCGACTACAATGAGCAGTTCTTC
CDR3: CASRIAGLDYNEQFF

D: -
J: TRBJ1-1
size: -
V: TRBV9
DNA: TGTGCCAGCAGCGTGGGGGGGGAAACTGAAGCTTTCTTT
CDR3: CASSVGGETEAFF

D: -
J: TRBJ2-5
size: -
V: TRBV18
DNA: TGTGCCAGCTCTTCGGACATGCAGATCCAAGAGACCCAGTACTTC
CDR3: CASSSDMQIQETQYF

D: -
J: TRBJ1-1
size: -
V: TRBV28
DNA: TGTGCCAGCCGAAACTCTGGGGCAAACACTGAAGCTTTCTTT
CDR3: CASRNSGANTEAFF

D: TRBD2
J: TRBJ2-5
size: -
V: TRBV6-5
DNA: TGTGCCAGCAGTTATAGGGGACTAGCGGGGCAAGAGACCCAGTACTTC
CDR3: CASSYRGLAGQETQYF

D: -
J: TRBJ1-6
size: -
V: TRBV6-1
DNA: TGTGCCAGCAGTGAAGCATGGACGGGGAATTCACCCCTCCACTTT
CDR3: CASSEAWTGNSPLHF

D: TRBD1
J: TRBJ1-6
size: -
V: TRBV30
DNA: TGTGCCTGGCGGACAGGCAACCATAATTCACCCCTCCACTTT
CDR3: CAWRTGNHNSPLHF

D: -
J: TRBJ1-5
size: -
V: TRBV7-9
DNA: TGTGCCAGCAGCCCCGGGCAGGGTAAGGCGCCCCAGCATTTT
CDR3: CASSPGQGKAPQHF